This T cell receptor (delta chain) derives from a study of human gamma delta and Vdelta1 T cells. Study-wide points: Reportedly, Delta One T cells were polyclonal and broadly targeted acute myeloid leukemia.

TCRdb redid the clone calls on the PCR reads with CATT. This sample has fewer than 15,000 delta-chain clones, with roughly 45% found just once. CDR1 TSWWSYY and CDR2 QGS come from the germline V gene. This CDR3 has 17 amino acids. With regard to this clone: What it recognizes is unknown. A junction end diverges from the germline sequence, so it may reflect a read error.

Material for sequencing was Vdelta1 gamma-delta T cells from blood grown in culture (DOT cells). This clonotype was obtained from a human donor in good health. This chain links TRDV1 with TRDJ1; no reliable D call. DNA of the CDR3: TGTGCTCTTGGGGATGACGGGAGGATTTCCCCAACCGATAAACGCATCTTT. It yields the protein CALGDDGRISPTDKRIF.